These 21 T cell receptor beta chains share one sample of origin, sequenced in a study of CD8 T cells in Susac syndrome. The RNA, about 0.45 to 1 ug, was put through reverse transcription using random hexamers. Each CDR3 protein gets one entry after TCRdb re-called the immunoSEQ multiplex PCR reads with MiXCR. The data show approximately 260,000 distinct CDR3 sequences, almost 97% seen once. The sample taken for sequencing was CD4+ T cells from PBMCs. The receptors derive from a human donor with Susac syndrome.

The chain carries TRBV20-1 and TRBJ2-7, with 8 bases lining up with TRBD1. CDR1 and CDR2 (germline): DFQATT, SNEGSKA (reference sequence). The trim removed 6 bases at V and 0 bases at J, leaving 7 bases unmatched. The CDR3 is 14 amino acids. The CDR3 protein is CSASTGDLSYEQYF. DNA of the CDR3: TGCAGTGCCTCGACAGGGGACCTCTCCTACGAGCAGTACTTC.

The V gene is TRBV27, the J gene TRBJ2-6, with D uncertain. The CDR3 is 18 residues long. With 3 bases removed from V and 2 bases from J, the gap between germline ends came to 17 bases. Germline CDR1 reads MNHEY; CDR2 reads SMNVEV (reference sequence). The CDR3 region is CASSFWAPQAPGANVLTF. DNA of the CDR3: TGTGCCAGCAGTTTTTGGGCCCCCCAGGCACCTGGGGCCAACGTCCTGACTTTC.

The V gene is TRBV4-2, the J gene TRBJ2-7; possibly TRBD1 for D (6 bases). Per germline, CDR1 LGHNA and CDR2 YNFKEQ. CDR3 length equals 14 residues. Trimming removed 1 base from V and 1 base from J, with 8 bases in between. The CDR3 DNA is TGTGCCAGCAGCCAAGGAGGACAGTCCTACGAGCAGTACTTC. It codes for CASSQGGQSYEQYF.

V and J are TRBV15 and TRBJ2-3; no clear D. The CDR3 runs 12 residues. The V and J ends lost 2 bases and 6 bases respectively, with 6 bases between them. From germline, CDR1 is LNHNV and CDR2 YYDKDF (reference sequence). The CDR3 coding sequence is TGTGCCACCAGCAGACTCTTGGATACGCAGTATTTT. Its protein product is CATSRLLDTQYF.

The chain combines TRBV7-2 with TRBJ1-2; tentative D call: TRBD1 (6 bases). The CDR3 contains 17 residues. V was shortened by 4 bases and J by 4 bases, with 22 bases between the two germline ends. Germline-derived CDR1 and CDR2 are SGHTA and FQGNSA. CDR3 region: CASSSHTVGGLGYGYTF. In DNA, the CDR3 is TGTGCCAGCAGCTCACATACCGTCGGGGGGCTGGGCTATGGCTACACCTTC. Variable domain in full (rest from reference TRBV7-2 and TRBJ1-2): GAGVSQSPSNKVTEKGKDVELRCDPISGHTALYWYRQSLGQGLEFLIYFQGNSAPDKSGLPSDRFSAERTGGSVSTLTIQRTQQEDSAVYLCASSSHTVGGLGYGYTFGSGTRLTVV.

This chain joins TRBV15 and TRBJ1-5; tentative D call: TRBD1 (5 bases). Germline V gives CDR1 LNHNV, CDR2 YYDKDF (reference sequence). The germline V and J ends were trimmed by 3 bases and 2 bases, with 8 bases remaining between them. The CDR3 totals 14 residues. CDR3: CATSSRVGNQPQHF. The CDR3 DNA sequence: TGTGCCACCAGCAGCAGGGTGGGCAATCAGCCCCAGCATTTT.

The CDR3 reads CSASNRGYNEQFF. The CDR3 nucleotides read TGCAGTGCTAGTAATCGAGGCTACAATGAGCAGTTCTTC. The V call is TRBV20-1, the J call TRBJ2-1; D ambiguous. CDR1 and CDR2 (germline): DFQATT, SNEGSKA (reference sequence). The CDR3 contains 13 residues. V lost 3 bases and J 3 bases, leaving 9 bases between the germline ends.

The chain carries TRBV9 and TRBJ1-1, with 7 nucleotides matching TRBD1. CDR3 length: 15 residues. Losses at the gene ends were 3 bases for V and 4 bases for J; bases not matched to a gene: 9. Germline values: CDR1 SGDLS, CDR2 YYNGEE. CDR3 protein: CASSAAGQFSTEAFF. CDR3 coding DNA: TGTGCCAGCAGCGCAGCGGGACAGTTTAGCACTGAAGCTTTCTTT.

The chain uses TRBV3-1 and TRBJ2-3, with 8 bases lining up with TRBD2. Germline CDR1 is LGHDT and CDR2 is YNNKEL (reference sequence). V was clipped by 5 bases and J by 6 bases; unmatched bases: 4. This CDR3 is built from 13 residues. The CDR3 sequence: CASSRAGEDTQYF. CDR3 bases: TGTGCCAGCAGCAGAGCGGGAGAGGATACGCAGTATTTT.

This rearrangement joins TRBV7-9 to TRBJ1-3, with D possibly TRBD1 on 6 matching bases. The CDR3 runs 15 residues. Germline V gene sequence: CDR1 SEHNR, CDR2 FQNEAQ (reference sequence). V lost 0 bases to trimming and J lost 2 bases, with 8 bases between them. The CDR3, as DNA: TGTGCCAGCAGCTTAGCGGGGGCCACTGGAAACACCATATATTTT. This sequence encodes CASSLAGATGNTIYF.

CDR3 nucleotides: TGCGCCAGCCTACAAGATGTCTCCTACAATGAGCAGTTCTTC. It encodes CASLQDVSYNEQFF. The genes are TRBV5-1 and TRBJ2-1, with D unresolved. CDR3 length: 14 residues. Germline V lookup: CDR1 SGHRS, CDR2 YFSETQ. Trimming cost V 7 bases and J 0 bases, with 11 bases left between them.

A single count supports this clonotype. The chain joins TRBV6-1 to TRBJ2-1; TRBD2 matches 11 bases. The trim removed 2 bases at V and 16 bases at J, leaving 10 bases unmatched. From germline, CDR1 is MNHNS and CDR2 SASEGT. The CDR3 loop spans 14 amino acids. CDR3 protein: CASSELAGGRSGFF. CDR3 DNA sequence: TGTGCCAGCAGTGAACTAGCGGGAGGCCGATCGGGTTTCTTC.

The chain couples TRBV20-1 to TRBJ2-1; weak D call: TRBD2 (7 bases). The germline CDR1 and CDR2 sequences are DFQATT and SNEGSKA (reference sequence). Trimming cost V 4 bases and J 1 base, with 11 bases left between them. CDR3 length: 14 amino acids. The chain's CDR3 is CSAKGGVSYNEQFF. For the CDR3, the DNA is TGCAGTGCTAAGGGGGGGGTTTCCTACAATGAGCAGTTCTTC.

Only one count was recorded for this clonotype. This rearrangement joins TRBV12-3 or TRBV12-4 to TRBJ2-7; 10 bases are a match to TRBD2. The length of the CDR3 is 14 residues. With V trimmed by 1 base and J by 7 bases, 4 bases remained unmatched. The CDR3 sequence is CASSLEASGREQYF. The CDR3 DNA reads TGTGCCAGCAGTTTAGAGGCTAGCGGGAGAGAGCAGTACTTC.

V gene TRBV19 combines with J gene TRBJ2-7; D remains ambiguous. The ends were cut back, 5 bases at V and 10 bases at J, with 18 bases in the middle. CDR3 size: 13 residues. Germline V gives CDR1 LNHDA, CDR2 SQIVND (reference sequence). CDR3 nucleotides: TGTGCCAGTAGTGCCACGACACGGAACGGACAGTACTTC. It translates to CASSATTRNGQYF.

The rearrangement uses TRBV13 and TRBJ2-1, with D possibly called TRBD1 or TRBD2 (5 bases each). With 5 bases removed from V and 8 bases from J, the gap between germline ends came to 19 bases. CDR3 length: 15 residues. Germline CDR1 reads PRHDT; CDR2 reads FYEKMQ (reference sequence). CDR3: CASSLPGTLRDEQFF. The CDR3 DNA is TGTGCCAGCAGCCTACCCGGGACCTTGCGCGATGAGCAGTTCTTC.

CDR3 in DNA: TGTGCCAGCAGTCCTCAGGACCGATACAATGAGCAGTTCTTC. Its protein product is CASSPQDRYNEQFF. The rearrangement uses TRBV28 and TRBJ2-1; no clear D. This CDR3 has 14 residues. Germline CDR1 MDHEN, CDR2 SYDVKM. Trimming took off 5 bases at V and 4 bases at J, with 12 bases between the two ends.

The V and J genes are TRBV29-1 and TRBJ2-7; D assignment may be TRBD1 or TRBD2 (5 bases each). The germline V gene encodes CDR1 SQVTM and CDR2 ANQGSEA. The CDR3 extends over 9 amino acids. The CDR3 is CSVGEEQYF. CDR3 in DNA: TGCAGTGTGGGGGAGGAGCAGTACTTC.

The chain combines TRBV6-5 with TRBJ2-7; a possible D gene is TRBD2 (6 bases). The ends were cut back, 2 bases at V and 2 bases at J, with 19 bases in the middle. This CDR3 comprises 17 residues. The V gene's germline CDR1 is MNHEY and CDR2 SVGAGI. The CDR3: CASSYGGFSSAAYEQYF. In nucleotides, the CDR3 is TGTGCCAGCAGTTACGGGGGGTTTAGTTCCGCGGCCTACGAGCAGTACTTC.

The chain joins TRBV20-1 to TRBJ2-7; no clear D. Trimming cost V 1 base and J 0 bases, with 10 bases left between them. Germline-derived CDR1 and CDR2 are DFQATT and SNEGSKA (reference sequence). CDR3 size: 14 residues. CDR3 sequence: CSARARATSYEQYF. As DNA, the CDR3 is TGCAGTGCTAGAGCCCGAGCTACCTCCTACGAGCAGTACTTC.

V and J are TRBV4-1 and TRBJ2-1, with D tentatively TRBD2 (5 bases). Germline CDR1 and CDR2: MGHRA and YSYEKL. The germline V and J ends were trimmed by 3 bases and 0 bases, with 15 bases remaining between them. The CDR3 has 17 amino acids. In nucleotides, the CDR3 is TGCGCCAGCAGCCACGAGGGTTGGGAGAGCTCCTACAATGAGCAGTTCTTC. As protein: CASSHEGWESSYNEQFF.